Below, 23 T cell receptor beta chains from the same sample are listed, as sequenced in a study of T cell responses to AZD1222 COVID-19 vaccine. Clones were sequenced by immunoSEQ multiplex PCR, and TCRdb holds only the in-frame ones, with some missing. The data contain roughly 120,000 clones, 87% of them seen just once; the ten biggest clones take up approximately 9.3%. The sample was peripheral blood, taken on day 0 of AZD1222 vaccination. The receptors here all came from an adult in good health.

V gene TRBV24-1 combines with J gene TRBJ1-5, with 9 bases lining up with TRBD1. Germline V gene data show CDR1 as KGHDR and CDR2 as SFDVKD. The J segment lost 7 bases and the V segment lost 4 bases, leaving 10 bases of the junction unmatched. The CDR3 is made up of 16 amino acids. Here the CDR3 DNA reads TGTGCCACCAGTGACCCTACGACAGGGACAGGGCAGCCCCAGCATTTT. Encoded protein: CATSDPTTGTGQPQHF.

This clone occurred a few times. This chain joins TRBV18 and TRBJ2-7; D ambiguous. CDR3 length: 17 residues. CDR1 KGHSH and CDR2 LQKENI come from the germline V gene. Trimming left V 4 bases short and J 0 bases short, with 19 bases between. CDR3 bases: TGTGCCAGCTCACTAGGCTTGAAGGGCCCCTTCTCCTACGAGCAGTACTTC. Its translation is CASSLGLKGPFSYEQYF.

CDR3 region: CASSHSRDRENYGYTF. In DNA, the CDR3 is TGTGCCAGCAGCCACTCGAGGGACAGAGAAAACTATGGCTACACCTTC. The chain links TRBV5-6 to TRBJ1-2, with 7 bases aligning to TRBD1. V lost 4 bases to trimming and J lost 2 bases; unmatched junction nucleotides: 11. CDR1 SGHDT and CDR2 YYEEEE come from the germline V gene. CDR3 length equals 16 residues.

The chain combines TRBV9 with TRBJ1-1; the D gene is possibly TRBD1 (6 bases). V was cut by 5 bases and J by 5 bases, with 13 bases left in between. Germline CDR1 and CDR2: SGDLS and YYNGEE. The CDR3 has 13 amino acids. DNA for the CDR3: TGTGCCAGCAGTCAGGGGTGGGGGACTGAAGCTTTCTTT. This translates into CASSQGWGTEAFF.

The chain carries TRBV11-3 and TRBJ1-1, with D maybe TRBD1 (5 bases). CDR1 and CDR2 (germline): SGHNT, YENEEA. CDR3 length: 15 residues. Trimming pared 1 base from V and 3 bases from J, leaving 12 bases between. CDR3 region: CASSLAEGVDTEAFF. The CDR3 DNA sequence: TGTGCCAGCAGCTTAGCGGAAGGGGTGGACACTGAAGCTTTCTTT.

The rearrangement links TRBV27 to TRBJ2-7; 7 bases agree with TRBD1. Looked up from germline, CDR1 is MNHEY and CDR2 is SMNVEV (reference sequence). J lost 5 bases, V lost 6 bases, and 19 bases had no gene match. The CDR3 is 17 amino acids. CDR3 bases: TGTGCCAGCAGACCAGGCGGCAGGAAGACAGGGTTCAACGAGCAGTACTTC. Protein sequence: CASRPGGRKTGFNEQYF.

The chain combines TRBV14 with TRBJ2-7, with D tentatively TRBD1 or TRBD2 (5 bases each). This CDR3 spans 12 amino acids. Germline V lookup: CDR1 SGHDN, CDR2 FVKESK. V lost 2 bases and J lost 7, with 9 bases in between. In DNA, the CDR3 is TGTGCCAGCAGCCAACGGGGCTGGGAGCAGTACTTC. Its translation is CASSQRGWEQYF.

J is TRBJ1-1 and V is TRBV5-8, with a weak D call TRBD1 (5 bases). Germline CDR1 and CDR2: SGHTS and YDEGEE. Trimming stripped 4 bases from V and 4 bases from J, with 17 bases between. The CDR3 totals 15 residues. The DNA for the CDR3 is TGTGCCAGCAGCCCCTTCCACAGGTCGGCCACTGAAGCTTTCTTT. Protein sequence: CASSPFHRSATEAFF. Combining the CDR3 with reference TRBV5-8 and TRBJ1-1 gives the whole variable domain EAGVTQSPTHLIKTRGQQATLRCSPISGHTSVYWYQQALGLGLQFLLWYDEGEERNRGNFPPRFSGRQFPNYSSELNVNALELEDSALYLCASSPFHRSATEAFFGQGTRLTVV.

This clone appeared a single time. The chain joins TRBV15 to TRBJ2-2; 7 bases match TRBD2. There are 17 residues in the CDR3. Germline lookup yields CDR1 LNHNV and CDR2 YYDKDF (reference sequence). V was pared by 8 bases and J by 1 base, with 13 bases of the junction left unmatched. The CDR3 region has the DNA TGTGCCACCGAAGCGGCGGGGCTAGCGGAGAACACCGGGGAGCTGTTTTTT. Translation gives CATEAAGLAENTGELFF.

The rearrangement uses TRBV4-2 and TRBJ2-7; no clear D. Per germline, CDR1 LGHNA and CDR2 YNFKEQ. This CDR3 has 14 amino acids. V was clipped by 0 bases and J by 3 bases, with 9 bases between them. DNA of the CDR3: TGTGCCAGCAGCCAAGAGTCGGCATTCTACGAGCAGTACTTC. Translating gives CASSQESAFYEQYF.

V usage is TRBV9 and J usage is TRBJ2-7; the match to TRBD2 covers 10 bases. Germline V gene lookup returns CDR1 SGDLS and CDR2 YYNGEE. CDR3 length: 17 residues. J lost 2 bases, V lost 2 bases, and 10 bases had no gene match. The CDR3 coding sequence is TGTGCCAGCAGCGTGGCACCCGGACTAGCGGCCCCCTACGAGCAGTACTTC. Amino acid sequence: CASSVAPGLAAPYEQYF.

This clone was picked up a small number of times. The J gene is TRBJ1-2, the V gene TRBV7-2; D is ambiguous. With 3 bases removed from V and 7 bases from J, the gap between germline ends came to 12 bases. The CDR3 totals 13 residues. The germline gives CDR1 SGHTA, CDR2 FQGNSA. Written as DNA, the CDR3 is TGTGCCAGCAGCTTGGGATCCGGTGCTGGCTACACCTTC. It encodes CASSLGSGAGYTF.

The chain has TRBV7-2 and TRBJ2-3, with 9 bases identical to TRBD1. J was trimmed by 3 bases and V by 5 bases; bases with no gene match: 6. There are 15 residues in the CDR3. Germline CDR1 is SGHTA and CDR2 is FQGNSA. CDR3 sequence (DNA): TGTGCCAGCAGCCGGTCGGGACAGGGTACAGATACGCAGTATTTT. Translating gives CASSRSGQGTDTQYF. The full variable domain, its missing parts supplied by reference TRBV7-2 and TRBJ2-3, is GAGVSQSPSNKVTEKGKDVELRCDPISGHTALYWYRQSLGQGLEFLIYFQGNSAPDKSGLPSDRFSAERTGGSVSTLTIQRTQQEDSAVYLCASSRSGQGTDTQYFGPGTRLTVL.

The CDR3 bases are TGTGCCAGTACCGTAGCGGGGGCACTCTACAATGAGCAGTTCTTC. Translated: CASTVAGALYNEQFF. V gene TRBV19 combines with J gene TRBJ2-1; 9 nucleotides align to TRBD2. The CDR3 contains 15 residues. The trim removed 7 bases at V and 3 bases at J, leaving 7 bases unmatched. Looked up from germline, CDR1 is LNHDA and CDR2 is SQIVND (reference sequence).

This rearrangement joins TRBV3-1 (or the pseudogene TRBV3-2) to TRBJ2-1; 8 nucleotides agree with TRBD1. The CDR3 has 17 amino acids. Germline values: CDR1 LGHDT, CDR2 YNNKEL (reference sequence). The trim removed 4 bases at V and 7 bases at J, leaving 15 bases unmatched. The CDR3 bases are TGTGCCAGCAGCCCCAGTAAAGGGAACGACAGGGGAAATGAGCAGTTCTTC. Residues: CASSPSKGNDRGNEQFF.

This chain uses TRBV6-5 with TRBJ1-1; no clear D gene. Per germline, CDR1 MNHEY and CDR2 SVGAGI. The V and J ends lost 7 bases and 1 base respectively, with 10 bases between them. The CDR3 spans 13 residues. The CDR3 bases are TGTGCCAGCAAAATCCTTGGGAACACTGAAGCTTTCTTT. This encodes CASKILGNTEAFF.

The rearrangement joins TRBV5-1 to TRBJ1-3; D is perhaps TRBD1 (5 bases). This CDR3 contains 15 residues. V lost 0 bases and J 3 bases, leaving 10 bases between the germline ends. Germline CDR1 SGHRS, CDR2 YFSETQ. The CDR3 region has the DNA TGCGCCAGCAGCTTGGAGGCAGGGATTGGAAACACCATATATTTT. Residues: CASSLEAGIGNTIYF.

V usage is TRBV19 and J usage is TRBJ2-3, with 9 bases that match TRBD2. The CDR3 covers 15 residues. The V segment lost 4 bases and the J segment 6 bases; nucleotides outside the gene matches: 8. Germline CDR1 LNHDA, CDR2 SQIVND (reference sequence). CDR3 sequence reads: CASSRVSGGRDTQYF. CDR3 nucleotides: TGTGCCAGTAGTAGGGTTAGCGGGGGCAGGGATACGCAGTATTTT.

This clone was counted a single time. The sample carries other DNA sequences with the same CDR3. CDR3 sequence (DNA): TGTGCCAGCAGTTATAGGGACAGGAGGAACTATGGCTACACCTTC. Amino acids: CASSYRDRRNYGYTF. The chain joins TRBV6-5 to TRBJ1-2; TRBD1 matches at 8 bases. The CDR3 contains 15 residues. Germline V gives CDR1 MNHEY, CDR2 SVGAGI. The junction had 5 bases not matched to a gene; V was cut back by 3 bases and J by 2 bases.

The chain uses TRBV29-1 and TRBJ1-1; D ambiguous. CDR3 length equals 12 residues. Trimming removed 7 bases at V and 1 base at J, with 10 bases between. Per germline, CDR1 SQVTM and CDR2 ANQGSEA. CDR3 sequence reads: CSAARGNTEAFF. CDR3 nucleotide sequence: TGCAGCGCTGCCCGGGGGAACACTGAAGCTTTCTTT.

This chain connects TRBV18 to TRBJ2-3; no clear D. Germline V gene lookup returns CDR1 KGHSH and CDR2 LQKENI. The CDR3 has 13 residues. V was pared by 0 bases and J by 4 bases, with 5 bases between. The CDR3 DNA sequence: TGTGCCAGCTCACCACCGGGTGCAGATACGCAGTATTTT. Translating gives CASSPPGADTQYF.

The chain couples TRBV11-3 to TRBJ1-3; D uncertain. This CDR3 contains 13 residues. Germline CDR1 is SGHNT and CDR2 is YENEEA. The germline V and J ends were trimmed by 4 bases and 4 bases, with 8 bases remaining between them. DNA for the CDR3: TGTGCCAGCAGCTCATTCGTGGGAAACACCATATATTTT. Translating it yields CASSSFVGNTIYF. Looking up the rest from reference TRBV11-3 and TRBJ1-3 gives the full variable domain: EAGVVQSPRYKIIEKKQPVAFWCNPISGHNTLYWYLQNLGQGPELLIRYENEEAVDDSQLPKDRFSAERLKGVDSTLKIQPAELGDSAVYLCASSSFVGNTIYFGEGSWLTVV.

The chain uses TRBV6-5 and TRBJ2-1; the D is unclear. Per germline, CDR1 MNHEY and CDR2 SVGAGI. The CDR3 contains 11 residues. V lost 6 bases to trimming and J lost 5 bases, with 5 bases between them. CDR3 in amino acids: CASRHHNEQFF. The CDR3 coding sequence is TGTGCCAGCAGACACCACAATGAGCAGTTCTTC.